This T cell receptor beta chain is from a study of T cell responses to AZD1222 COVID-19 vaccine. Broader study findings: Repertoires were obtained only post-peak T cell response. Among AZD1222 vaccinees, only 5 to 7 were seropositive at baseline. Two AZD1222 doses significantly raised spike-specific TCR breadth and depth over controls. CD4 TCRs linked to vaccination spanned spike, dominating at 160-218 and 743-854.

The CDR3 contains 15 residues. From germline, CDR1 is SGHRS and CDR2 YFSETQ. With V trimmed by 0 bases and J by 5 bases, 7 bases remained unmatched. The data were produced by immunoSEQ multiplex PCR, yet TCRdb's version contains in-frame clones alone and is incomplete. The profile shows 150,000 to 200,000 clones, about nine tenths of them singletons. Points on this clone: Its target is unknown.

The TCR sequence derives from an adult in good health. V and J are TRBV5-1 and TRBJ2-5; 7 bases align to TRBD1. The source was peripheral blood, collected on day 0 of AZD1222 vaccination. CDR3 protein: CASSLATQGIETQYF. The CDR3 bases are TGCGCCAGCAGCTTGGCCACACAGGGGATCGAGACCCAGTACTTC.